These T cell receptor beta chains were read from a single sample in a study of shared clonotypes between healthy human individuals. Produced via immunoSEQ multiplex PCR; TCRdb's table is partial and in-frame only. The profile shows about 2.1 million clones, 85% to 95% of them singletons. The sequenced sample consisted of naive CD8+ T cells from PBMCs. The receptor source for this set is a young man in good health. Some clones in this sample may be carry-over from other donors' samples. Both conserved end residues are part of each CDR3. D genes are given only for firm matches. Clone size is stated in some rows and not others, as once, few, many or a class when expanded.

D gene	V gene	J gene	clone size	CDR3 protein	CDR3 DNA
TRBD2	TRBV5-1	TRBJ2-3	NA	CASSWWTSGSSTDTQYF	TGCGCCAGCAGCTGGTGGACTAGCGGGAGTAGCACAGATACGCAGTATTTT
TRBD1	TRBV29-1	TRBJ2-2	once	CSVVRTGNTGELFF	TGCAGCGTTGTCCGGACAGGGAACACCGGGGAGCTGTTTTTT
TRBD2	TRBV19	TRBJ2-3	NA	CASSILAGPTLDTQYF	TGTGCCAGTAGTATACTAGCGGGTCCAACCCTAGATACGCAGTATTTT
TRBD1	TRBV28	TRBJ1-3	once	CASRRTGESGNTIYF	TGTGCCAGCCGAAGGACAGGCGAGTCTGGAAACACCATATATTTT
NA	TRBV27	TRBJ2-5	NA	CASSHLAVAGQETQYF	TGTGCCAGCAGCCACTTGGCGGTGGCTGGGCAGGAGACCCAGTACTTC
NA	TRBV4-1	TRBJ2-3	NA	CASSQDQRGNTDTQYF	TGCGCCAGCAGCCAAGATCAACGCGGCAACACAGATACGCAGTATTTT
NA	TRBV5-6	TRBJ2-7	NA	CASSLKRGSYEQYF	TGTGCCAGCAGCCTAAAGCGTGGGTCCTACGAGCAGTACTTC
NA	TRBV7-2	TRBJ2-7	NA	CASRSRSSGGEYEQYF	TGTGCCAGTCGGAGCCGTTCAAGCGGAGGGGAATACGAGCAGTACTTC
TRBD1	TRBV9	TRBJ2-7	NA	CASSPQGQGSYEQYF	TGTGCCAGCAGCCCCCAGGGACAGGGCTCCTACGAGCAGTACTTC
NA	TRBV7-9	TRBJ2-1	NA	CASTFSSIYNEQFF	TGTGCCAGCACCTTCTCATCAATCTACAATGAGCAGTTCTTC
NA	TRBV19	TRBJ2-7	once	CATASSHEQYF	TGTGCCACCGCCTCTAGCCACGAGCAGTACTTC
TRBD1	TRBV5-6	TRBJ1-2	once	CASSLAGGGYGYTF	TGTGCCAGCAGCTTGGCAGGGGGCGGCTATGGCTACACCTTC
NA	TRBV9	TRBJ2-5	NA	CASRSPEGTQYF	TGTGCCAGCAGGTCCCCGGAGGGGACCCAGTACTTC
NA	TRBV18	TRBJ2-3	NA	CASSPEAGSLDTQYF	TGTGCCAGCTCACCAGAGGCGGGATCGCTCGATACGCAGTATTTT
NA	TRBV4-1	TRBJ2-5	NA	CASSQEGWSGETQYF	TGCGCCAGCAGCCAAGAAGGTTGGAGTGGGGAGACCCAGTACTTC
NA	TRBV9	TRBJ2-6	NA	CASSVGQAGANVLTF	TGTGCCAGCAGCGTAGGGCAAGCTGGGGCCAACGTCCTGACTTTC
NA	TRBV7-2	TRBJ2-7	NA	CASSFTGVVYEQYF	TGTGCCAGCAGCTTCACTGGGGTGGTATACGAGCAGTACTTC
TRBD1	TRBV7-9	TRBJ1-3	NA	CASSLRQGHTGNTIYF	TGTGCCAGCAGCCTAAGACAGGGGCACACTGGAAACACCATATATTTT
NA	TRBV28	TRBJ2-2	NA	CATLGSRWSGELFF	TGTGCCACCCTGGGGTCAAGGTGGTCCGGGGAGCTGTTTTTT
TRBD2	TRBV27	TRBJ2-1	NA	CASSRLAGVGGAYNEQFF	TGTGCCAGCAGTAGACTAGCGGGAGTGGGGGGGGCCTACAATGAGCAGTTCTTC
TRBD2	TRBV28	TRBJ2-2	NA	CASSPPTSIDTGELFF	TGTGCCAGCAGTCCCCCGACTAGCATCGACACCGGGGAGCTGTTTTTT
NA	TRBV2	TRBJ2-7	NA	CASRAPGLSSEQYF	TGTGCCAGCAGGGCTCCGGGACTGAGTTCCGAGCAGTACTTC
NA	TRBV15	TRBJ1-5	NA	CATSQEGNQPQHF	TGTGCCACCAGCCAAGAAGGGAATCAGCCCCAGCATTTT
TRBD2	TRBV4-1	TRBJ2-1	NA	CASSPGLAGGPGNEQFF	TGCGCCAGCAGCCCTGGACTAGCGGGAGGGCCAGGCAATGAGCAGTTCTTC
NA	TRBV9	TRBJ1-1	NA	CASSVGGGVNTEAFF	TGTGCCAGCAGCGTAGGAGGAGGGGTGAACACTGAAGCTTTCTTT
TRBD2	TRBV27	TRBJ2-4	NA	CASSLLPPGLALAKNIQYF	TGTGCCAGCAGTTTATTACCCCCCGGACTAGCCCTAGCCAAAAACATTCAGTACTTC
NA	TRBV28	TRBJ1-6	NA	CASSLFGRGSPLHF	TGTGCCAGCAGTTTATTTGGAAGGGGATCACCCCTCCACTTT
NA	TRBV28	TRBJ1-1	NA	CASSLSRLTASEAFF	TGTGCCAGCAGTTTGTCGAGGTTAACAGCTAGTGAAGCTTTCTTT
NA	TRBV7-9	TRBJ2-5	NA	CASSLEVLGETQYF	TGTGCCAGCAGCTTAGAAGTCCTGGGAGAGACCCAGTACTTC
NA	TRBV7-7	TRBJ2-7	NA	CASSSGLLYEQYF	TGTGCCAGCAGCTCCGGACTACTCTACGAGCAGTACTTC
TRBD1	TRBV2	TRBJ2-3	NA	CASSETDRGETDTQYF	TGTGCCAGCAGCGAGACGGACAGGGGAGAAACAGATACGCAGTATTTT
NA	TRBV2	TRBJ1-2	NA	CASAPWAGTNYGYTF	TGTGCCAGCGCCCCGTGGGCAGGGACTAACTATGGCTACACCTTC
TRBD1	TRBV9	TRBJ2-1	NA	CASSTAWDSPSLPQFF	TGTGCCAGCAGCACCGCCTGGGACAGTCCCTCACTACCGCAGTTCTTC
NA	TRBV25-1	TRBJ1-1	NA	CASSEWSGANTEAFF	TGTGCCAGCAGTGAATGGTCAGGGGCGAACACTGAAGCTTTCTTT
TRBD2	TRBV9	TRBJ2-3	once	CASSAWTSGSTDTQYF	TGTGCCAGCAGCGCGTGGACTAGCGGAAGCACAGATACGCAGTATTTT
NA	TRBV27	TRBJ2-3	NA	CASSFWDNPTDTQYF	TGTGCCAGCAGTTTTTGGGACAACCCCACAGATACGCAGTATTTT
NA	TRBV9	TRBJ2-7	once	CASSPPSAYEQYF	TGTGCCAGCAGCCCCCCCAGCGCCTACGAGCAGTACTTC